This T cell receptor beta chain came from a study of control samples from healthy donors and cancer patients. The data were produced by immunoSEQ multiplex PCR, yet TCRdb's version contains in-frame clones alone and is incomplete. Among roughly 160,000 clones listed, 90% to 95% were seen once. Germline V gene sequence: CDR1 SGHRS, CDR2 YFSETQ. V was clipped by 4 bases and J by 0 bases, with 10 bases between them. There are 14 residues in the CDR3. The sequenced material came from PBMCs. The genes are TRBV5-1 and TRBJ1-1; maybe TRBD1 (6 bases). This sequence was found in a man in his fifties or sixties with colorectal cancer. The CDR3 here is CASSIGQMNTEAFF. CDR3 DNA sequence: TGCGCCAGCAGCATAGGACAGATGAACACTGAAGCTTTCTTT.